What follows is one T cell receptor beta chain and its context. The CDR3 runs to 13 residues. J was trimmed by 11 bases and V by 5 bases; bases with no gene match: 9. Germline V gives CDR1 MNHNS, CDR2 SASEGT. The data were obtained in a study of T cells in Graves' hyperthyroidism and ophthalmopathy. There were TCR beta CDR3 regions amplified from RNA transcripts. First-round RT-PCR of the TCR CDR3 relied on the HTBI primer set. TCRdb reprocessed the multiplex PCR reads via MiXCR and lists one record per CDR3 protein. Counted here are about 270,000 distinct CDR3 sequences, nearly 15% occurring once; the ten biggest clones make up 30%.

The sequence derives from a woman aged 50 to 65 with Graves' hyperthyroidism that later progressed to Graves' ophthalmopathy. Sequenced input: blood. The chain carries TRBV6-1 and TRBJ1-2, with TRBD1 identical over 9 bases. CDR3 DNA sequence: TGTGCCAGCAGTCCCGACAGGGGGGTACGGTACACCTTC. It codes for CASSPDRGVRYTF.